Listed below are T cell receptor beta chains from one sample, sequenced in a study of blood T cell repertoires in COVID-19. Using immunoSEQ multiplex PCR, the repertoire was profiled, and TCRdb retains in-frame clones only, with some absent. The sample yields around 130,000 clones, 75% to 90% seen once. The sample consisted of peripheral blood. These receptors all come from a human donor in a cohort sampled during active COVID-19. Both conserved end residues are part of each CDR3. Fields, in order: D gene, clone size, J gene, V gene, CDR3 DNA, CDR3 protein. D genes are given only for firm matches. Part of the rows lack a size; the others show once, few, many or a class for expanded clones.

d_call: TRBD2
clone_size: .
j_call: TRBJ2-3
v_call: TRBV18
cdr3_nt: TGTGCCAGCTCACCACTTAGCGGGGAGACCGCAGATACGCAGTATTTT
cdr3_aa: CASSPLSGETADTQYF

d_call: .
clone_size: .
j_call: TRBJ1-1
v_call: TRBV30
cdr3_nt: TGTGCCTGGAGTATATATGGACTTGAAGCTTTCTTT
cdr3_aa: CAWSIYGLEAFF

d_call: .
clone_size: .
j_call: TRBJ1-1
v_call: TRBV3-1/TRBV3-2
cdr3_nt: TGTGCCAGCAGCCAAGGGTCGGTGAACAGGACTGAAGCTTTCTTT
cdr3_aa: CASSQGSVNRTEAFF

d_call: TRBD1
clone_size: .
j_call: TRBJ1-1
v_call: TRBV18
cdr3_nt: TGTGCCAGCTCCGTACAGGGGTCGAACACTGAAGCTTTCTTT
cdr3_aa: CASSVQGSNTEAFF

d_call: .
clone_size: .
j_call: TRBJ1-5
v_call: TRBV6-1
cdr3_nt: TGTGCCAGCAGTGAAGCGTCACGGGGGATTTGGAATCAGCCCCAGCATTTT
cdr3_aa: CASSEASRGIWNQPQHF

d_call: .
clone_size: few
j_call: TRBJ2-1
v_call: TRBV4-3
cdr3_nt: TGCGCCAGCAGCCAAGATCTCGGGGAACCCTACAATGAGCAGTTCTTC
cdr3_aa: CASSQDLGEPYNEQFF

d_call: TRBD2
clone_size: .
j_call: TRBJ2-4
v_call: TRBV7-2
cdr3_nt: TGTGCCAGCAGCTCCCTAGCGGGGGGGATTCAGTACTTC
cdr3_aa: CASSSLAGGIQYF

d_call: TRBD1
clone_size: .
j_call: TRBJ1-2
v_call: TRBV30
cdr3_nt: TGTGCCTGGAGTGCGGGACAGGGTTACGGCTACACCTTC
cdr3_aa: CAWSAGQGYGYTF

d_call: .
clone_size: few
j_call: TRBJ1-1
v_call: TRBV6-5
cdr3_nt: TGTGCCAGCAGTTTCGGGGGTACTGAAGCTTTCTTT
cdr3_aa: CASSFGGTEAFF

d_call: TRBD2
clone_size: .
j_call: TRBJ2-7
v_call: TRBV13
cdr3_nt: TGTGCCAGCAGCTTTAGCGGGGGGACCTACGAGCAGTACTTC
cdr3_aa: CASSFSGGTYEQYF

d_call: .
clone_size: once
j_call: TRBJ2-1
v_call: TRBV29-1
cdr3_nt: TGCAGCGTCCTTTTGCCGGGGCAGTTCTTC
cdr3_aa: CSVLLPGQFF

d_call: .
clone_size: .
j_call: TRBJ1-1
v_call: TRBV9
cdr3_nt: TGTGCCAGCAGCCCCGTACAGGGTTCATTAGTAGGGAACACTGAAGCTTTCTTT
cdr3_aa: CASSPVQGSLVGNTEAFF

d_call: .
clone_size: .
j_call: TRBJ2-3
v_call: TRBV7-2
cdr3_nt: TGTGCCAGCAGCTTCGGGACTCGCACAGATACGCAGTATTTT
cdr3_aa: CASSFGTRTDTQYF

d_call: TRBD1
clone_size: once
j_call: TRBJ2-7
v_call: TRBV19
cdr3_nt: TGTGCCAGTAGTACCCCGTGGCAGGGGGTTCGGCAGTACTTC
cdr3_aa: CASSTPWQGVRQYF

d_call: .
clone_size: few
j_call: TRBJ2-3
v_call: TRBV5-8
cdr3_nt: TGTGCCAGCAGCTTCGGGCAGGGTACAGATACGCAGTATTTT
cdr3_aa: CASSFGQGTDTQYF

d_call: .
clone_size: .
j_call: TRBJ2-1
v_call: TRBV6-5
cdr3_nt: TGTGCCAGCAGTTACTCCGGTCTGCAATCGGGAGCTGAGCAGTTCTTC
cdr3_aa: CASSYSGLQSGAEQFF

d_call: TRBD1
clone_size: once
j_call: TRBJ2-2
v_call: TRBV4-3
cdr3_nt: TGCGCCAGCAGACAGGGGGCTACGAACACCGGGGAGCTGTTTTTT
cdr3_aa: CASRQGATNTGELFF

d_call: .
clone_size: .
j_call: TRBJ1-1
v_call: TRBV14
cdr3_nt: TGTGCCAGCAGCCAAGAAAGCGGGCGGGCTGAAGCTTTCTTT
cdr3_aa: CASSQESGRAEAFF

d_call: TRBD2
clone_size: .
j_call: TRBJ2-5
v_call: TRBV6-1
cdr3_nt: TGTGCCAGCAGTGCTGCTAGCGGGGGGGCCGGGGAGACCCAGTACTTC
cdr3_aa: CASSAASGGAGETQYF

d_call: TRBD2
clone_size: .
j_call: TRBJ2-3
v_call: TRBV5-1
cdr3_nt: TGCGCCAGCAGTAGCGGGGGCCGCACAGATACGCAGTATTTT
cdr3_aa: CASSSGGRTDTQYF

d_call: TRBD1
clone_size: .
j_call: TRBJ1-1
v_call: TRBV12-3/TRBV12-4
cdr3_nt: TGTGCCAGCAGTTTCCCCGGGACAGGAGCTTTCTTT
cdr3_aa: CASSFPGTGAFF

d_call: TRBD1
clone_size: once
j_call: TRBJ1-5
v_call: TRBV30
cdr3_nt: TGTGCCTTGGACAGGGGTGGCAATCAGCCCCAGCATTTT
cdr3_aa: CALDRGGNQPQHF

d_call: TRBD1
clone_size: .
j_call: TRBJ1-4
v_call: TRBV18
cdr3_nt: TGTGCCAGCTCACCCCCAGGGGGCATGGCTAATGAAAAACTGTTTTTT
cdr3_aa: CASSPPGGMANEKLFF

d_call: .
clone_size: .
j_call: TRBJ1-2
v_call: TRBV9
cdr3_nt: TGTGCCAGCAGCGTAGGTACAGCAAATAACTATGGCTACACCTTC
cdr3_aa: CASSVGTANNYGYTF

d_call: TRBD2
clone_size: .
j_call: TRBJ2-1
v_call: TRBV5-6
cdr3_nt: TGTGCCAGCAGTCCCGGGGGGGTCTTGGCCAATGAGCAGTTCTTC
cdr3_aa: CASSPGGVLANEQFF

d_call: TRBD1
clone_size: .
j_call: TRBJ2-2
v_call: TRBV7-2
cdr3_nt: TGTGCCAGCGCCGACCGGGACAGGGGGACCGGGGAGCTGTTTTTT
cdr3_aa: CASADRDRGTGELFF

d_call: .
clone_size: .
j_call: TRBJ2-5
v_call: TRBV2
cdr3_nt: TGTGCCAGCAGTGACAACTCAGGGTTTGAGACCCAGTACTTC
cdr3_aa: CASSDNSGFETQYF

d_call: TRBD1
clone_size: .
j_call: TRBJ2-1
v_call: TRBV7-2
cdr3_nt: TGTGCCAGCAGCAACGACAGGGTCACCTACAATGAGCAGTTCTTC
cdr3_aa: CASSNDRVTYNEQFF

d_call: TRBD1
clone_size: .
j_call: TRBJ1-2
v_call: TRBV12-5
cdr3_nt: TGTGCTAGTGGTTTAGGGACAGGGGTCTATGGCTACACCTTC
cdr3_aa: CASGLGTGVYGYTF

d_call: .
clone_size: .
j_call: TRBJ1-1
v_call: TRBV5-6
cdr3_nt: TGTGCCAGCAGCTCGGACAGAGACACTGAAGCTTTCTTT
cdr3_aa: CASSSDRDTEAFF

d_call: .
clone_size: .
j_call: TRBJ2-1
v_call: TRBV19
cdr3_nt: TGTGCCAGTAGTATAGATCTAGGGGCCCCCTACAATGAGCAGTTCTTC
cdr3_aa: CASSIDLGAPYNEQFF

d_call: TRBD2
clone_size: once
j_call: TRBJ2-1
v_call: TRBV9
cdr3_nt: TGTGCCAGCAGACCGGGACTAGCGAGTAACAATGAGCAGTTCTTC
cdr3_aa: CASRPGLASNNEQFF

d_call: TRBD1
clone_size: .
j_call: TRBJ1-2
v_call: TRBV19
cdr3_nt: TGTGCCAGTAGTGCGGGACAGGGTCACTATGGCTACACCTTC
cdr3_aa: CASSAGQGHYGYTF

d_call: .
clone_size: .
j_call: TRBJ2-3
v_call: TRBV7-2
cdr3_nt: TGTGCCAGCAGCTTAGGGGGGGGGCGCACAGATACGCAGTATTTT
cdr3_aa: CASSLGGGRTDTQYF

d_call: .
clone_size: .
j_call: TRBJ1-1
v_call: TRBV7-2
cdr3_nt: TGTGCCAGCAGCCACGTAGACAGGTTGAACACTGAAGCTTTCTTT
cdr3_aa: CASSHVDRLNTEAFF

d_call: .
clone_size: .
j_call: TRBJ1-2
v_call: TRBV27
cdr3_nt: TGTGCCAGCAGTTTTGGGGGGAGGGACTATGGCTACACCTTC
cdr3_aa: CASSFGGRDYGYTF

d_call: .
clone_size: .
j_call: TRBJ1-1
v_call: TRBV7-9
cdr3_nt: TGTGCCAGCAGCTTCGGGGGGTTGCCCACTGAAGCTTTCTTT
cdr3_aa: CASSFGGLPTEAFF

d_call: TRBD2
clone_size: .
j_call: TRBJ2-5
v_call: TRBV20-1
cdr3_nt: TGCAGTGCTAGTGTATTAGCGGGGATACCTGATCAAGAGACCCAGTACTTC
cdr3_aa: CSASVLAGIPDQETQYF

d_call: .
clone_size: .
j_call: TRBJ2-1
v_call: TRBV30
cdr3_nt: TGTGCCTGGTCTGGCGGGCCCTCCTACAATGAGCAGTTCTTC
cdr3_aa: CAWSGGPSYNEQFF

d_call: .
clone_size: .
j_call: TRBJ2-5
v_call: TRBV7-9
cdr3_nt: TGTGCCAGCAGCTTCCCCAGGGGACGGGAGACCCAGTACTTC
cdr3_aa: CASSFPRGRETQYF

d_call: TRBD2
clone_size: .
j_call: TRBJ2-1
v_call: TRBV29-1
cdr3_nt: TGCAGCGTTGTCGGTTTAGCGGGAAGGTTGTATGAGCAGTTCTTC
cdr3_aa: CSVVGLAGRLYEQFF

d_call: TRBD2
clone_size: .
j_call: TRBJ2-3
v_call: TRBV19
cdr3_nt: TGTGCCAGTAGTGATCTAGCGGGGGTTCCCCCAGATACGCAGTATTTT
cdr3_aa: CASSDLAGVPPDTQYF